These 14 T cell receptor beta chains share one sample of origin, sequenced in a study of CXCR3-negative and CXCR3-positive naive CD8 T cells. TRB cDNA was prepared as libraries by UMI-labeled 5' RACE. One entry per CDR3 protein, without DNA, is what TCRdb gives after re-calling the 5' RACE reads. The sample holds about 39,000 distinct CDR3 sequences. The material sequenced was naive CXCR3- CD8+ T cells from blood. As for subset: CD45RO-CCR7+CD27+CD95- naive CD8+ T cells lacking CXCR3 (TNR3-). The receptors were sampled from a human donor in good health. Some clones in this sample may be carry-over from other donors' samples.

This sequence joins TRBV25-1 and TRBJ1-1. Germline V gene lookup returns CDR1 MGHDK and CDR2 SYGVNS. The CDR3 runs 14 residues. This chain's CDR3 is CASSELEGNTEAFF.

This chain connects TRBV7-9 to TRBJ2-3. The CDR3 runs to 13 residues. Germline V gene lookup returns CDR1 SEHNR and CDR2 FQNEAQ (reference sequence). The CDR3 loop is CASSPLELDTQYF.

V usage is TRBV12-5 and J usage is TRBJ1-1. The germline V gene encodes CDR1 LGHNT and CDR2 FRNRAP. The CDR3 is 15 amino acids. CDR3 in amino acids: CASGLAYGVDTEAFF.

The V and J genes are TRBV12-3 or TRBV12-4 and TRBJ2-5; TCRdb proposes TRBD2, but this gene call is untestable without DNA. The CDR3 consists of 16 residues. This CDR3 reads CASSSKVRGEEETQYF.

The chain links TRBV7-6 to TRBJ2-7. Germline loops: CDR1 SGHVS, CDR2 FNYEAQ. The CDR3 is 13 residues long. The CDR3 protein is CASSLAQDYEQYF.

The chain combines TRBV5-1 with TRBJ2-1; TCRdb picks TRBD2, but there is no DNA to check that call. CDR1 is SGHRS, CDR2 YFSETQ, per germline. This CDR3 has 15 residues. CDR3 protein: CASSTGLAAYNEQFF.

The J gene is TRBJ1-1, the V gene TRBV4-3; TCRdb reports TRBD1, a call that lacks DNA to check it against. This CDR3 comprises 18 residues. CDR1 LGHNA and CDR2 YSLEER come from the germline V gene. The CDR3 reads CASSQPDRGRLMNTEAFF.

CDR3 in amino acids: CASSPDRIASYNSPLHF. This chain connects TRBV5-1 to TRBJ1-6; TCRdb designates TRBD1, a call that cannot be tested without DNA. This CDR3 comprises 17 residues. Germline CDR1 and CDR2: SGHRS and YFSETQ.

The gene calls are TRBV13 and TRBJ2-1. The CDR3 is 18 amino acids. Germline values: CDR1 PRHDT, CDR2 FYEKMQ (reference sequence). The CDR3 region is CASSSGLAEPRIYNEQFF.

This rearrangement joins TRBV28 to TRBJ2-3; TCRdb names TRBD1, which stays unverified in the absence of DNA. The CDR3 loop spans 15 amino acids. The germline CDR1 and CDR2 sequences are MDHEN and SYDVKM. The CDR3 spells CASRGYRRSTDTQYF.

The chain couples TRBV28 to TRBJ2-3. This CDR3 has 14 amino acids. Germline assignment: CDR1 MDHEN and CDR2 SYDVKM. The CDR3 sequence: CASSFEAYTDTQYF.

The chain has TRBV28 and TRBJ2-2; no DNA is available, so the TRBD2 call from TCRdb remains unchecked. This CDR3 is 14 amino acids long. Germline CDR1 MDHEN, CDR2 SYDVKM. The CDR3 protein is CASKGLANTGELFF.

The rearrangement uses TRBV5-1 and TRBJ2-1; TCRdb outputs TRBD2, but without DNA this stays unchecked. The CDR3 runs to 17 residues. Per germline, CDR1 SGHRS and CDR2 YFSETQ. CDR3 region: CASSDGRPLVPTIEQFF. Complete variable domain (other parts from reference TRBV5-1 and TRBJ2-1): KAGVTQTPRYLIKTRGQQVTLSCSPISGHRSVSWYQQTPGQGLQFLFEYFSETQRNKGNFPGRFSGRQFSNSRSEMNVSTLELGDSALYLCASSDGRPLVPTIEQFFGPGTRLTVL.

The chain joins TRBV6-1 to TRBJ2-7. There are 15 residues in the CDR3. Germline-derived CDR1 and CDR2 are MNHNS and SASEGT. The CDR3 spells CASSERVSLAYEQYF.